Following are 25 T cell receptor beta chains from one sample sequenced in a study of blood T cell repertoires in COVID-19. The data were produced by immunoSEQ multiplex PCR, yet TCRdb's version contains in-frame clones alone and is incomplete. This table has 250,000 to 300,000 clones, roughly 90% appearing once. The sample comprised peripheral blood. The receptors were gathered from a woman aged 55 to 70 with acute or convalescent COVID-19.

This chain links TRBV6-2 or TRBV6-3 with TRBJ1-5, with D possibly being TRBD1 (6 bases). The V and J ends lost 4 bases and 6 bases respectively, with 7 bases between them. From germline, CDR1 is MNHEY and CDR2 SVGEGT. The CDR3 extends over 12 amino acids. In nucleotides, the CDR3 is TGTGCCAGCAGTTCACAGGGTCAGCCCCAGCATTTT. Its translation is CASSSQGQPQHF.

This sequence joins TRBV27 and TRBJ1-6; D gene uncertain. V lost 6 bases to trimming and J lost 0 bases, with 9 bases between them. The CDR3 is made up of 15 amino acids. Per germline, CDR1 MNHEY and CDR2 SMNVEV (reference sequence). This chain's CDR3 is CASRQISSYNSPLHF. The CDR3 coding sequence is TGTGCCAGCAGGCAAATTAGCTCCTATAATTCACCCCTCCACTTT.

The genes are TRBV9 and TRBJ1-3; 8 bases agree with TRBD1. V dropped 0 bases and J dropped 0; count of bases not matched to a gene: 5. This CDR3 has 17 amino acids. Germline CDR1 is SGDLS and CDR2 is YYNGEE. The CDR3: CASSVGQGASSGNTIYF. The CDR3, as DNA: TGTGCCAGCAGCGTAGGGCAGGGGGCCTCCTCTGGAAACACCATATATTTT. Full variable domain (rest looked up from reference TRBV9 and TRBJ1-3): DSGVTQTPKHLITATGQRVTLRCSPRSGDLSVYWYQQSLDQGLQFLIQYYNGEERAKGNILERFSAQQFPDLHSELNLSSLELGDSALYFCASSVGQGASSGNTIYFGEGSWLTVV.

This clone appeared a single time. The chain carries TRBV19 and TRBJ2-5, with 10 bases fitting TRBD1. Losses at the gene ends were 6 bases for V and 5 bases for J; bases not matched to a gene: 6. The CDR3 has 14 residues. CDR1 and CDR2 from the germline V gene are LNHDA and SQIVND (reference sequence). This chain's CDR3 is CASSRDRGVETQYF. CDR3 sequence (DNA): TGTGCCAGTAGCCGGGACAGGGGTGTGGAGACCCAGTACTTC.

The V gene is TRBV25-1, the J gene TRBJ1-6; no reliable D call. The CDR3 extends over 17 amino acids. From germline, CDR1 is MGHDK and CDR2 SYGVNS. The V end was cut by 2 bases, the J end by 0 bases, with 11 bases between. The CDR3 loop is CASSEASESSYNSPLHF. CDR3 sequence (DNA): TGTGCCAGCAGTGAAGCCAGCGAAAGCTCCTATAATTCACCCCTCCACTTT.

This CDR3 is CASRGQSSYNEQFF. Here the CDR3 DNA reads TGTGCCAGCAGAGGACAGAGCTCCTACAATGAGCAGTTCTTC. This chain uses TRBV27 with TRBJ2-1, with TRBD1 as a possible D gene (6 bases). Germline V gene lookup returns CDR1 MNHEY and CDR2 SMNVEV (reference sequence). The CDR3 totals 14 residues. The V and J ends lost 6 bases and 0 bases respectively, with 9 bases between them.

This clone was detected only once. The DNA for the CDR3 is TGTGCCAGCGCACCCGGCGGCTATGGCTACACCTTC. Translated, it gives CASAPGGYGYTF. This chain links TRBV14 with TRBJ1-2; D call uncertain. Germline CDR1 and CDR2: SGHDN and FVKESK. Trimming took off 8 bases at V and 4 bases at J, with 11 bases between the two ends. The length of the CDR3 is 12 residues.

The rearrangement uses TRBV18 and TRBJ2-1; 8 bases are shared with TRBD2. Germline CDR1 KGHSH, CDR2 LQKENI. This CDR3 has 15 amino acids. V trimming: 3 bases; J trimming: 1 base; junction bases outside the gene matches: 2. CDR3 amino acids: CASSPIAGSYNEQFF. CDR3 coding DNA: TGTGCCAGCTCACCTATAGCGGGATCCTACAATGAGCAGTTCTTC.

CDR3 protein: CASSSTSGGPSWSYEQYF. DNA for the CDR3: TGCGCCAGCAGCTCGACTAGCGGGGGGCCGTCCTGGTCCTACGAGCAGTACTTC. V usage is TRBV5-1 and J usage is TRBJ2-7; TRBD2 agrees at 13 bases. Germline V gene sequence: CDR1 SGHRS, CDR2 YFSETQ. This CDR3 spans 18 amino acids. J was trimmed by 1 base and V by 3 bases; bases with no gene match: 10.

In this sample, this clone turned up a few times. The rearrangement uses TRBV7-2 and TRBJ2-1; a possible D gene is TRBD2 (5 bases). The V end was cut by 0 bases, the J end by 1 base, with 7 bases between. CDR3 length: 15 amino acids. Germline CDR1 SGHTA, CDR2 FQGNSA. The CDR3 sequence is CASSLAGASYNEQFF. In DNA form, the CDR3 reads TGTGCCAGCAGCTTAGCGGGAGCGTCCTACAATGAGCAGTTCTTC.

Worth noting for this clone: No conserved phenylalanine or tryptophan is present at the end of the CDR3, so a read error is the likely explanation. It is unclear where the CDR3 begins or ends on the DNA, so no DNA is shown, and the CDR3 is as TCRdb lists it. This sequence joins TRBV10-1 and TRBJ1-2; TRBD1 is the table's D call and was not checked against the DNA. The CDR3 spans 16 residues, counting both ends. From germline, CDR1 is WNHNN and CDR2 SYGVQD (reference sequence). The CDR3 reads CASSEPQIGQGPVLRT.

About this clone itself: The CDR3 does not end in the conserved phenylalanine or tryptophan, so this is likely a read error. In DNA form, the CDR3 reads TGTGCCAGCAGCCGAGACAGGACCAATCAGCCCCAGCATCTT. Its protein is CASSRDRTNQPQHL. This chain connects TRBV6-6 to TRBJ1-5, with D perhaps matching TRBD1 (6 bases). Trimming stripped 6 bases from V and 3 bases from J, with 12 bases between. The CDR3 runs to 14 residues. Germline-derived CDR1 and CDR2 are MNHNY and SVGAGI (reference sequence).

CDR3 residues: CASSESTPEAQYF. CDR3 coding DNA: TGCGCCAGCAGTGAGTCAACACCCGAGGCCCAGTACTTC. The rearrangement uses TRBV10-1 and TRBJ2-5; D gene ambiguous. Germline-derived CDR1 and CDR2 are WNHNN and SYGVQD (reference sequence). Trimming shortened V by 0 bases and J by 9 bases, and 11 bases separated the two germline ends. The CDR3 is 13 amino acids.

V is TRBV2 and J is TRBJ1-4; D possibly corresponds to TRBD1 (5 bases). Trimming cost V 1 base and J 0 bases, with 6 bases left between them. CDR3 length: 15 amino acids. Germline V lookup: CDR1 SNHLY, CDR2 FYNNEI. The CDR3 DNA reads TGTGCCAGCAGTGAAGACAGGACAACTAATGAAAAACTGTTTTTT. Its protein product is CASSEDRTTNEKLFF.

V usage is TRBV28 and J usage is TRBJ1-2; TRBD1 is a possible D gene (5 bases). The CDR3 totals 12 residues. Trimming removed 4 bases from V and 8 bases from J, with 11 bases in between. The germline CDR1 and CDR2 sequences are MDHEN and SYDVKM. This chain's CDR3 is CASSSQVGGYTF. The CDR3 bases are TGTGCCAGCAGTTCACAGGTGGGAGGCTACACCTTC.

CDR3 DNA: TGTGCCAGTAGTCTCCAAGGGACAGGGGGAAACCTGGAGACCCAGTACTTC. It encodes CASSLQGTGGNLETQYF. The gene calls are TRBV19 and TRBJ2-5; 11 nucleotides line up with TRBD1. The CDR3 is 17 amino acids. Germline V lookup: CDR1 LNHDA, CDR2 SQIVND (reference sequence). V lost 5 bases, J lost 5 bases, and 13 bases stayed unmatched. Full variable domain (outside the CDR3, taken from reference TRBV19 and TRBJ2-5): DGGITQSPKYLFRKEGQNVTLSCEQNLNHDAMYWYRQDPGQGLRLIYYSQIVNDFQKGDIAEGYSVSREKKESFPLTVTSAQKNPTAFYLCASSLQGTGGNLETQYFGPGTRLLVL.

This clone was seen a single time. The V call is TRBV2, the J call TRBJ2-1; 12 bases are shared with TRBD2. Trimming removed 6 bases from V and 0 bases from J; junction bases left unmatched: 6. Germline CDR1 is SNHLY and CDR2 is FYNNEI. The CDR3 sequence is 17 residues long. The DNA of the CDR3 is TGTGCCAGCAGGAGACTAGCGGGGGCCCTCTCCTACAATGAGCAGTTCTTC. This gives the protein CASRRLAGALSYNEQFF. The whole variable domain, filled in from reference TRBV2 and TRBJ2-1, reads EPEVTQTPSHQVTQMGQEVILRCVPISNHLYFYWYRQILGQKVEFLVSFYNNEISEKSEIFDDQFSVERPDGSNFTLKIRSTKLEDSAMYFCASRRLAGALSYNEQFFGPGTRLTVL.

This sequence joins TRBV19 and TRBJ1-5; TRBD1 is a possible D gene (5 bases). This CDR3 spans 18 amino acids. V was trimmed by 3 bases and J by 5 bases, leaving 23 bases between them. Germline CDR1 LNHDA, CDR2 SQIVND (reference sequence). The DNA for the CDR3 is TGTGCCAGTAGTATGGAGGGTGGGGCCTATGGGGCATATCAGCCCCAGCATTTT. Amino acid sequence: CASSMEGGAYGAYQPQHF.

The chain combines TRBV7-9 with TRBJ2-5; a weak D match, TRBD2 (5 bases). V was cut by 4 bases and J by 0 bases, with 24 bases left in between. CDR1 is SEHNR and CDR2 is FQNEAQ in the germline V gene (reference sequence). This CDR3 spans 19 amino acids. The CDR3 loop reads CASSSDGIATPNHQETQYF. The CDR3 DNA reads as TGTGCCAGCAGCTCCGATGGGATAGCGACGCCAAACCACCAAGAGACCCAGTACTTC.

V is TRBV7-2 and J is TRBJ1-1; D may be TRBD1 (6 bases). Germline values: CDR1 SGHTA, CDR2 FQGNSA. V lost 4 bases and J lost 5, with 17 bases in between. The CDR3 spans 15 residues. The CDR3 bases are TGTGCCAGCAGCTACGTCCCAGGGGCAGGGACTGAAGCTTTCTTT. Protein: CASSYVPGAGTEAFF.

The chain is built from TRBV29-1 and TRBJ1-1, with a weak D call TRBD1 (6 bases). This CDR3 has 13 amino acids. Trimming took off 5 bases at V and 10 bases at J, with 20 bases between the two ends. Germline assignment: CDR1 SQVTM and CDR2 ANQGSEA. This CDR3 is CSVKIQGPRRAFF. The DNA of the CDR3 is TGCAGCGTTAAGATTCAGGGGCCCCGTCGAGCTTTCTTT.

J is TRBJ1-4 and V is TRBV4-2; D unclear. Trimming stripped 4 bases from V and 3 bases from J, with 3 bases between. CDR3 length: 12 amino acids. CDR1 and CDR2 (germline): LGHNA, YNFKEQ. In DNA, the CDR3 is TGTGCCAGCAGCCGGCCTAATGAAAAACTGTTTTTT. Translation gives CASSRPNEKLFF.

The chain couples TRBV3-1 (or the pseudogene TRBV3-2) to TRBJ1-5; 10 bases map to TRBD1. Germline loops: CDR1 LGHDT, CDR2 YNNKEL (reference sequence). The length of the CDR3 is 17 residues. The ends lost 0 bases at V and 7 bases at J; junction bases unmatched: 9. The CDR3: CASSQDPGTGVGQPQHF. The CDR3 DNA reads TGTGCCAGCAGCCAAGATCCCGGGACAGGGGTAGGGCAGCCCCAGCATTTT.

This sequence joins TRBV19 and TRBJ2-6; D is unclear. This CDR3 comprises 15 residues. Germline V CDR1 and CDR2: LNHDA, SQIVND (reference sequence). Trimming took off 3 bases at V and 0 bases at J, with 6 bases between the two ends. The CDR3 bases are TGTGCCAGTAGTATGACTCCCTCTGGGGCCAACGTCCTGACTTTC. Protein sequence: CASSMTPSGANVLTF.

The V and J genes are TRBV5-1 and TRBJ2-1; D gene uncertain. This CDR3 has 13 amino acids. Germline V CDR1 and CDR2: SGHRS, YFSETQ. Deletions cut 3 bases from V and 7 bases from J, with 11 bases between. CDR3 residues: CASSSALVNEQFF. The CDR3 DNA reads TGCGCCAGCAGCTCGGCCCTAGTAAATGAGCAGTTCTTC.